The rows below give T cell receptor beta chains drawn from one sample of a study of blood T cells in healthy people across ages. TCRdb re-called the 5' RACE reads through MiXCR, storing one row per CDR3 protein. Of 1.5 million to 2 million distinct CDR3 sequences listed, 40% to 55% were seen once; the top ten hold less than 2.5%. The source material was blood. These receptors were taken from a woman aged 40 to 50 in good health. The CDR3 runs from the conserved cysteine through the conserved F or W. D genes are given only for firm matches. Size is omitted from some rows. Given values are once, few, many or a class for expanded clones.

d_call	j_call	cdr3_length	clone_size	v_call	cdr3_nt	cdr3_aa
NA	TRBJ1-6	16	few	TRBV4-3	TGCGCCAGCAGCCAAGATATTGGGCTGAGCAATTCACCCCTCCACTTT	CASSQDIGLSNSPLHF
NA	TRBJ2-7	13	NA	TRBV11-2	TGTGCCAGCAGCCGAACCAGGACGGGCGAGCAGTACTTC	CASSRTRTGEQYF
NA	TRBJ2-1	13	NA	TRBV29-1	TGCAGCGCCAATCTTCGACCCTACAATGAGCAGTTCTTC	CSANLRPYNEQFF
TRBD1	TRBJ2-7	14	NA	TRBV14	TGTGCCAGCAGCCCGACAGGGGCGCCCTACGAGCAGTACTTC	CASSPTGAPYEQYF
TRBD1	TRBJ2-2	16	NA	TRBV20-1	TGCAGTGCTAGGGAAGGACAGGGGACGAACACCGGGGAGCTGTTTTTT	CSAREGQGTNTGELFF
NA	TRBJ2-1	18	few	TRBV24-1	TGTGCCACCAGTGATTTGCTAGGGCCGCTAGGGTCCTACAATGAGCAGTTCTTC	CATSDLLGPLGSYNEQFF
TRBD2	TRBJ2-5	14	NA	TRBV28	TGTGCCAGCAGTCCTCCTCGGGACTACAATGAGCAGTACTTC	CASSPPRDYNEQYF
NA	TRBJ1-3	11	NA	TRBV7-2	TGTGCCAGCAGCTTCCGAAACACCATATATTTT	CASSFRNTIYF
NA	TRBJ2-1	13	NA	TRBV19	TGTGCCAGTAGTATAGGCTGGGACAATGAGCAGTTCTTC	CASSIGWDNEQFF
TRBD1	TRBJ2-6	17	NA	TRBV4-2	TGTGCCAGCAGCCAACAGGGGGCCCCCTCTGGGGCCAACGTCCTGACTTTC	CASSQQGAPSGANVLTF
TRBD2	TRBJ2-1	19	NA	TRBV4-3	TGCGCCAGCAGCCAAGATGAGACTAGCGGGGGGGCAGGGTACAATGAGCAGTTCTTC	CASSQDETSGGAGYNEQFF
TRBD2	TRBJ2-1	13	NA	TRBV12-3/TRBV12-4	TGTGCCAGCAGGGGACTAGCGGGAGTTGAGCAGTTCTTC	CASRGLAGVEQFF
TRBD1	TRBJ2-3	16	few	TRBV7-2	TGTGCCAGCAGCACGGGACAGGGGGCTCTGACAGATACGCAGTATTTT	CASSTGQGALTDTQYF
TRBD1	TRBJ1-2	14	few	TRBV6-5	TGTGCCAGCAGTTACACGACAGGGGCCTATGGCTACACCTTC	CASSYTTGAYGYTF
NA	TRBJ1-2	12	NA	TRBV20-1	TGCAGTGCCCGAACACGGGCCTATGGCTACACCTTC	CSARTRAYGYTF
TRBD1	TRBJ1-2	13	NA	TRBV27	TGTACCAGCAGGAAGAACAGGGGTGATGGCTACACCTTC	CTSRKNRGDGYTF
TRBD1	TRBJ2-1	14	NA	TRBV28	TGTGCCAGCAGTATCAGACAGGGTCAATATGAGCAGTTCTTC	CASSIRQGQYEQFF
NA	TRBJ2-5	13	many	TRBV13	TGTGCCAGCAGTTCAGGGGCCCAAGAGACCCAGTACTTC	CASSSGAQETQYF
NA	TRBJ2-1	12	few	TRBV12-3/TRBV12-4	TGTGCCAGCAGTACTAGGAAGGCTGAGCAGTTCTTC	CASSTRKAEQFF
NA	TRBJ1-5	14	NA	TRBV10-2	TGCGCCAGCAGCAACACAGGAGAGGATCAGCCCCAGCATTTT	CASSNTGEDQPQHF
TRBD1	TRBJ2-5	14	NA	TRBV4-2	TGTGCCAGCAGCCAAGAGACAGGGGGTGAGACCCAGTACTTC	CASSQETGGETQYF
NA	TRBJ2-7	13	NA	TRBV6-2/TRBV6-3	TGTGCCAGCAGTTACGCCGGGGTCTCCGAGCAGTACTTC	CASSYAGVSEQYF
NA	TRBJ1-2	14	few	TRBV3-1	TGTGCCAGCAGCCAAGAGGGACGGGTCTATGGCTACACCTTC	CASSQEGRVYGYTF
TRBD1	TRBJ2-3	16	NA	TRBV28	TGTGCCAGCAATCCTCCGGGACAGCCTAGCACAGATACGCAGTATTTT	CASNPPGQPSTDTQYF
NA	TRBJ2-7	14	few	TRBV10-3	TGTGCCATCAAGGGTGAAGGACATTCCTACGAGCAGTACTTC	CAIKGEGHSYEQYF
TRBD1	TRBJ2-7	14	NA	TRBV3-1	TGTGCCAGCAGCCAAGGGGGACAGCCTTACGAGCAGTACTTC	CASSQGGQPYEQYF
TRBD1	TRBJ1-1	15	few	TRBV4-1	TGCGCCAGCAGCCAGTCTGACAGGGTGGGAACTGAAGCTTTCTTT	CASSQSDRVGTEAFF